This T cell receptor (beta chain) was identified during a study of T cell responses to AZD1222 COVID-19 vaccine. Study context: Investigators merged groups given second doses at roughly 4 or roughly 12 weeks. Findings and caveats of the study: Just five or six AZD1222 recipients were seropositive at baseline. Donors in the cohort were predominantly white British and more often female, and clonal diversity was possibly underestimated.

This CDR3 is built from 15 residues. V was pared by 3 bases and J by 4 bases, with 3 bases of the junction left unmatched. Germline V gene lookup returns CDR1 SGHNT and CDR2 YYREEE (reference sequence). This clone was seen only once. The antigen is unknown. Sequencing was performed with immunoSEQ multiplex PCR; in TCRdb, only in-frame clones are kept and a portion is missing. The sample has approximately 110,000 clones; around 81% are singletons. The receptor was derived from an adult in good health. The material was peripheral blood, obtained on day 0 of AZD1222 vaccination. The chain recombines TRBV5-4 with TRBJ2-2, with TRBD1 matching over 10 bases. The chain's CDR3 is CASSWDRGVTGELFF. DNA of the CDR3: TGTGCCAGCAGCTGGGACAGGGGAGTCACCGGGGAGCTGTTTTTT.